This TCR beta chain was sequenced in a study of blood T cell repertoires in COVID-19. Here immunoSEQ multiplex PCR was the method, and the copy in TCRdb shows in-frame clones only, minus some. The sample consists of 85,000 to 110,000 clones, roughly 89% of them appearing once. The clonotype was recovered from a woman of 80 years or more in a cohort sampled during active COVID-19. The source material was peripheral blood.

The CDR3 loop is CASSNRGGAWETQYF. The CDR3, as DNA: TGTGCCAGCAGTAATCGCGGGGGGGCGTGGGAGACCCAGTACTTC. V usage is TRBV6-5 and J usage is TRBJ2-5, with 9 positions matching TRBD2. CDR1 is MNHEY and CDR2 is SVGAGI in the germline V gene. The CDR3 contains 15 residues. The V segment lost 5 bases and the J segment 5 bases; nucleotides outside the gene matches: 9.